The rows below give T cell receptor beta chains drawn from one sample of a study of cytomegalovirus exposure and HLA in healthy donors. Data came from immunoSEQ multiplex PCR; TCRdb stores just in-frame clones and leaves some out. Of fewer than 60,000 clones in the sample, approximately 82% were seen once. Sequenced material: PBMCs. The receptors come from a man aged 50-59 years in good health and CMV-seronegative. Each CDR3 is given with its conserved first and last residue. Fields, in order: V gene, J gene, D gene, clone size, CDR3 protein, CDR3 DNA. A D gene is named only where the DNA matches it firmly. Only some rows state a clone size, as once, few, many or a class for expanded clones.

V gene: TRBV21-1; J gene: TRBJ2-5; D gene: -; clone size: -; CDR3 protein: CASSKPFQETQYF; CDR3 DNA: TGTGCCAGCAGCAAACCCTTTCAAGAGACCCAGTACTTC
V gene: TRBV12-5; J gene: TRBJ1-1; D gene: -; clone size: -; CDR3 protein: CASGSELGARNTEAFF; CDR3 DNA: TGTGCTAGTGGTTCGGAGTTGGGGGCGAGAAACACTGAAGCTTTCTTT
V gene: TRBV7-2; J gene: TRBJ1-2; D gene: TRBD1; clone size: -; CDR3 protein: CASSLRQGIFTF; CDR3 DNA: TGTGCCAGCAGCTTACGACAGGGTATCTTCACCTTC
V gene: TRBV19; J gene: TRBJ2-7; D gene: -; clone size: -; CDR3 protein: CASSISGRQYF; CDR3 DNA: TGTGCCAGTAGTATCTCGGGGAGACAGTACTTC
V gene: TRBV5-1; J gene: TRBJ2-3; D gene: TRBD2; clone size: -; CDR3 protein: CASSSRPRGNMDTQYF; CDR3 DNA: TGCGCCAGCAGCTCTCGCCCGCGGGGGAATATGGATACGCAGTATTTT
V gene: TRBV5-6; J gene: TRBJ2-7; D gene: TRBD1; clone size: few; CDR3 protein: CASSGGRTGPYEQYF; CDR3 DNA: TGTGCCAGCAGCGGGGGGCGGACAGGGCCCTACGAGCAGTACTTC
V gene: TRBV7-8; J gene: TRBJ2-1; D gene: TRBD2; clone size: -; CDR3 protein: CASSGLAGGNNEQFF; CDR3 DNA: TGTGCCAGCAGCGGTCTAGCGGGGGGGAACAATGAGCAGTTCTTC
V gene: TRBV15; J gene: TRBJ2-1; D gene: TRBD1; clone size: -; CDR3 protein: CATSRAGTDNEQFF; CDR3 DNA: TGTGCCACCAGCAGAGCAGGGACAGATAATGAGCAGTTCTTC
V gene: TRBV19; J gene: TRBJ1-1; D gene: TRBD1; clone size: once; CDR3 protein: CASSGGQRWTEAFF; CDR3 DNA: TGTGCCAGTAGCGGGGGACAGAGATGGACTGAAGCTTTCTTT
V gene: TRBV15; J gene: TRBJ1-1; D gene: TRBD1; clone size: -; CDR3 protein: CATSARTGGGTEAFF; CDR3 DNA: TGTGCCACCAGTGCCAGAACAGGGGGTGGCACTGAAGCTTTCTTT
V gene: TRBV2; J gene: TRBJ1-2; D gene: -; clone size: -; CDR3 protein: CASSEVGASYGYTF; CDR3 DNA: TGTGCCAGCAGTGAAGTGGGGGCTAGCTATGGCTACACCTTC
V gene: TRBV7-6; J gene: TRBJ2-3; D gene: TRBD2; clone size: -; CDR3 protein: CASSLDGRGGTDTQYF; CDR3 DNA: TGTGCCAGCAGCTTAGACGGGCGGGGGGGCACAGATACGCAGTATTTT
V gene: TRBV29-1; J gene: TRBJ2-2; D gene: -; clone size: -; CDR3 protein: CSVEARSDAGELFF; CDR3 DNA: TGCAGCGTTGAAGCCAGGTCCGACGCCGGGGAGCTGTTTTTT
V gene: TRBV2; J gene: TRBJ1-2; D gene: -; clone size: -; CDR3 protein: CASRERGITLYGYTF; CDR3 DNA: TGTGCCAGCAGGGAGAGGGGGATTACTCTCTATGGCTACACCTTC
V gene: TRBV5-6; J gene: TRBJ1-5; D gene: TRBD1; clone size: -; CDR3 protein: CASSLGTGIQPQHF; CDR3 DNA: TGTGCCAGCAGCCTCGGGACAGGCATCCAGCCCCAGCATTTT
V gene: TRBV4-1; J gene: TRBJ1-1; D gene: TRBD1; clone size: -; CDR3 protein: CASSPGQSVGTEAFF; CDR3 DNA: TGCGCCAGCAGCCCGGGACAGAGTGTTGGCACTGAAGCTTTCTTT
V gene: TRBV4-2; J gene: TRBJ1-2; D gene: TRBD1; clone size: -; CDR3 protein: CASSQGPGQGVYTF; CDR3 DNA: TGTGCCAGCAGCCAGGGACCTGGACAGGGAGTCTACACCTTC
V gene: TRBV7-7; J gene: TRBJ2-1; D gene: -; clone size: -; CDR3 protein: CASSLDSGEVNEQFF; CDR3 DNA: TGTGCCAGCAGCTTAGACTCGGGAGAGGTCAATGAGCAGTTCTTC
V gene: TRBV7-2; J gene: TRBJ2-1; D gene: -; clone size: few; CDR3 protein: CASSLVSGHMYNEQFF; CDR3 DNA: TGTGCCAGCAGCTTAGTATCGGGACATATGTACAATGAGCAGTTCTTC
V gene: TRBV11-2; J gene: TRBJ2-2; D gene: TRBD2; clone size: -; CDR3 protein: CASSALAGNTGELFF; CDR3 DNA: TGTGCCAGCAGCGCCCTAGCGGGGAACACCGGGGAGCTGTTTTTT
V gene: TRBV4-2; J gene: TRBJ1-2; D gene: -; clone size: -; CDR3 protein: CASSPPTGFGGYTF; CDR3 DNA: TGTGCCAGCAGCCCACCAACAGGGTTTGGCGGCTACACCTTC
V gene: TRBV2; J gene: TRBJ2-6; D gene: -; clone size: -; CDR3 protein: CASTRFGTKNSGANVLTF; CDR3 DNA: TGTGCCAGCACGAGATTCGGGACAAAAAACTCTGGGGCCAACGTCCTGACTTTC
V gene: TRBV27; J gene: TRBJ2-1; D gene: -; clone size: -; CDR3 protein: CASSFLPLSSYNEQFF; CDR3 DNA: TGTGCCAGCAGTTTCCTCCCCTTGAGCTCCTACAATGAGCAGTTCTTC
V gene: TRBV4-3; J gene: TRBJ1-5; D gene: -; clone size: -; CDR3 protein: CASSQDRNQPQHF; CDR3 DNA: TGCGCCAGCAGCCAAGATCGGAATCAGCCCCAGCATTTT
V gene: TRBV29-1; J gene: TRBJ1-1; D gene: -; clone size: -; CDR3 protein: CSVDEDRGGTEAFF; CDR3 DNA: TGCAGCGTTGACGAGGACCGGGGGGGCACTGAAGCTTTCTTT
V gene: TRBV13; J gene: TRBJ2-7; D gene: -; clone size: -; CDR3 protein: CASSTRAQGAEQYF; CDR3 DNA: TGTGCCAGCAGCACCAGAGCCCAGGGTGCCGAGCAGTACTTC
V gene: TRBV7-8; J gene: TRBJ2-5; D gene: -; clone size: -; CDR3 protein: CASSLLAWEPQETQYF; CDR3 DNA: TGTGCCAGCAGCCTCTTAGCGTGGGAGCCCCAAGAGACCCAGTACTTC
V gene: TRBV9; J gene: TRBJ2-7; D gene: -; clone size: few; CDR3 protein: CASSVGDPNNEQYF; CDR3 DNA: TGTGCCAGCAGCGTCGGGGATCCCAACAACGAGCAGTACTTC
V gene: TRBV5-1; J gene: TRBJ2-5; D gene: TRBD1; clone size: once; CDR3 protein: CASTLEGAVWETQYF; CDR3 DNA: TGCGCCAGCACCCTTGAGGGGGCAGTTTGGGAGACCCAGTACTTC
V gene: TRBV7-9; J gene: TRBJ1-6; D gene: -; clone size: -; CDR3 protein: CASSLPGARSPLHF; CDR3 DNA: TGTGCCAGCAGCTTGCCAGGGGCAAGGTCACCCCTCCACTTT
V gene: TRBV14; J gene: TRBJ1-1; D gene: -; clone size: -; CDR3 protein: CASSRATGGAEAFF; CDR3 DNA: TGTGCCAGCAGCCGAGCGACGGGGGGCGCTGAAGCTTTCTTT
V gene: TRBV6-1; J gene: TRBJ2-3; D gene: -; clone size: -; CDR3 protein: CASSDDWENTDTQYF; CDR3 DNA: TGTGCCAGCAGTGATGACTGGGAGAACACAGATACGCAGTATTTT
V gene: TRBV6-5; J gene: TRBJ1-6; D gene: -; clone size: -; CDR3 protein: CASSLTNNSPLHF; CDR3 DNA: TGTGCCAGCAGCCTCACAAATAATTCACCCCTCCACTTT
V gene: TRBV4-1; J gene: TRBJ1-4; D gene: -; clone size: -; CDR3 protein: CASSGSGQGPEKLFF; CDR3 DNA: TGCGCCAGCAGTGGATCGGGACAAGGCCCCGAAAAACTGTTTTTT
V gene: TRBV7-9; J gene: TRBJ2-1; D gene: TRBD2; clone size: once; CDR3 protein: CASSSSGDHNEQFF; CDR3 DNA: TGTGCCAGCAGCTCTAGCGGGGATCACAATGAGCAGTTCTTC
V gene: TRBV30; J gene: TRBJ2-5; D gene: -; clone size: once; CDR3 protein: CAWSSGGQETQYF; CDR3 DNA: TGTGCCTGGAGTAGTGGGGGGCAAGAGACCCAGTACTTC
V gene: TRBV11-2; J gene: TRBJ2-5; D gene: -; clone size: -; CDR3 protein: CASSLGLQETQYF; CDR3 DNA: TGTGCCAGCAGCTTAGGACTACAAGAGACCCAGTACTTC
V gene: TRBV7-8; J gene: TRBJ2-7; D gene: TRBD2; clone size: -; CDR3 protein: CASSERDSPYEQYF; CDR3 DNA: TGTGCCAGCAGCGAGCGGGACTCCCCCTACGAGCAGTACTTC
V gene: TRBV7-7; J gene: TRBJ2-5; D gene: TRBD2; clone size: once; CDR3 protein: CASSLKRLAGEPETQYF; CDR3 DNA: TGTGCCAGCAGCTTAAAAAGACTAGCGGGGGAACCAGAGACCCAGTACTTC
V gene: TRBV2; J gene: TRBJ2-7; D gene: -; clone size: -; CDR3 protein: CASGGSVYEQYF; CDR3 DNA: TGTGCCAGCGGGGGGTCGGTGTACGAGCAGTACTTC
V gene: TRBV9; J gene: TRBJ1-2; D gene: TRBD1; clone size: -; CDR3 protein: CASSPTGEVYGYTF; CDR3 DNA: TGTGCCAGCAGCCCGACAGGGGAAGTCTATGGCTACACCTTC
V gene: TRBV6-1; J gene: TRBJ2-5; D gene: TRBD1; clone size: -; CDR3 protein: CASSKAGTGKQETQYF; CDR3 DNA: TGTGCCAGCAGTAAAGCCGGGACAGGGAAACAAGAGACCCAGTACTTC
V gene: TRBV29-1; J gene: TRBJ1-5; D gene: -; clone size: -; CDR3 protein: CSVAGARGQPQHF; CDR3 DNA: TGCAGCGTTGCAGGGGCCAGGGGACAGCCCCAGCATTTT
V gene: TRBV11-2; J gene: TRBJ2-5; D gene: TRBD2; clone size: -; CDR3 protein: CASSRGLAASQETQYF; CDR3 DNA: TGTGCCAGCAGCCGCGGACTAGCGGCTTCCCAAGAGACCCAGTACTTC
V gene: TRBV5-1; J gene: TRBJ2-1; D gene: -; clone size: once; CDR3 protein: CASSTGQSYNEQFF; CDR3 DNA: TGCGCCAGCAGCACGGGACAAAGCTACAATGAGCAGTTCTTC
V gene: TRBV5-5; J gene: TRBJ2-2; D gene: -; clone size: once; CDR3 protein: CASSLVAGPTGELFF; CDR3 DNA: TGTGCCAGCAGCCTTGTGGCGGGGCCGACCGGGGAGCTGTTTTTT
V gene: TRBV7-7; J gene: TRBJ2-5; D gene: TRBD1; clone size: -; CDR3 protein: CASSRGNRQGQETQYF; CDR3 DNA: TGTGCCAGCAGCCGAGGGAATAGACAGGGCCAAGAGACCCAGTACTTC
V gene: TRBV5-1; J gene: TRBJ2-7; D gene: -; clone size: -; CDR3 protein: CASSHYEQYF; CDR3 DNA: TGCGCCAGCAGCCACTACGAGCAGTACTTC
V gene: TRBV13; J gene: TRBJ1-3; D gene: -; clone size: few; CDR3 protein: CASSLRHHSGNTIYF; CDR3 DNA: TGTGCCAGCAGCCTTAGACACCACTCTGGAAACACCATATATTTT
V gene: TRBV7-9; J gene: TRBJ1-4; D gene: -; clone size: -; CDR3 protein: CASREAGGSEKLFF; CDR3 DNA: TGTGCCAGCAGGGAGGCTGGGGGCAGCGAAAAACTGTTTTTT
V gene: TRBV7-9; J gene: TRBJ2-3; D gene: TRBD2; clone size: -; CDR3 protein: CASRGLAGVTDTQYF; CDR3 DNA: TGTGCCAGCCGGGGACTAGCGGGGGTAACAGATACGCAGTATTTT
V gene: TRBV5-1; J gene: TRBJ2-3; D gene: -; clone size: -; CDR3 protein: CASSLSAGSTDTQYF; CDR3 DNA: TGCGCCAGCAGCTTGTCGGCGGGGAGCACAGATACGCAGTATTTT
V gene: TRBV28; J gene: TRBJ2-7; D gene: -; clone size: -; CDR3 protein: CASSLLGGNQYF; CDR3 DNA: TGTGCCAGCAGTTTGTTAGGGGGTAATCAGTACTTC